Listed below are T cell receptor beta chains from one sample, sequenced in a study of blood T cell repertoires in COVID-19. Assay: immunoSEQ multiplex PCR; the TCRdb copy retains only in-frame clones and omits some. The sample has more than 200,000 clones, roughly 80% seen once; the top ten hold roughly a tenth. Source material: peripheral blood. These receptors came from a woman aged 80 or over with acute or convalescent COVID-19. CDR3s include the opening cysteine and the closing phenylalanine or tryptophan. Fields, in order: J gene, D gene, clone size, V gene, CDR3 protein, CDR3 DNA. D genes are given only for firm matches. Clone size is given for some rows only: seen once, a few or many times, or a class if the clone is expanded.

>TRBJ2-3|TRBD2|.|TRBV7-3
CASSRGAGEIDTQYF
TGTGCCAGCAGCCGCGGTGCGGGGGAGATAGATACGCAGTATTTT
>TRBJ2-7|.|once|TRBV30
CAWRPSAYEQYF
TGTGCCTGGAGACCTAGCGCCTACGAGCAGTACTTC
>TRBJ2-7|.|.|TRBV2
CASRADYLAASYEQYF
TGTGCCAGCAGGGCCGATTATCTGGCGGCAAGCTACGAGCAGTACTTC
>TRBJ2-3|TRBD2|.|TRBV30
CAWRPGLDTDTQYF
TGTGCCTGGAGGCCGGGACTAGATACAGATACGCAGTATTTT
>TRBJ2-7|TRBD2|few|TRBV19
CASSVAGVQTYEQYF
TGTGCCAGTAGTGTTGCGGGAGTACAAACCTACGAGCAGTACTTC
>TRBJ1-5|TRBD1|.|TRBV18
CASSSGGGSNQPQHF
TGTGCCAGCTCTTCAGGGGGAGGTAGCAATCAGCCCCAGCATTTT
>TRBJ2-2|TRBD2|.|TRBV7-2
CASSSLATRTGELFF
TGTGCCAGCAGCTCACTAGCGACTCGGACCGGGGAGCTGTTTTTT
>TRBJ1-6|TRBD1|.|TRBV7-2
CASGVQGADSPLHF
TGTGCCAGCGGGGTACAGGGGGCTGATTCACCCCTCCACTTT
>TRBJ1-1|TRBD1|.|TRBV27
CATARDRRSNTEAFF
TGTGCCACCGCCCGGGACAGACGAAGCAACACTGAAGCTTTCTTT
>TRBJ2-7|TRBD1|.|TRBV27
CASRRTGESSYEQYF
TGTGCCAGCAGAAGGACAGGGGAGAGCTCCTACGAGCAGTACTTC
>TRBJ1-1|TRBD1|.|TRBV9
CASSPARTGNTEAFF
TGTGCCAGCAGCCCGGCGAGGACAGGGAACACTGAAGCTTTCTTT
>TRBJ2-7|TRBD2|.|TRBV15
CATSRHSGRGNEQYF
TGTGCCACCAGCAGACATAGCGGGAGAGGGAACGAGCAGTACTTC
>TRBJ1-4|.|.|TRBV29-1
CSVDKEGNEKLFF
TGCAGCGTTGATAAAGAGGGAAATGAAAAACTGTTTTTT
>TRBJ1-2|TRBD1|.|TRBV4-3
CASSRPGDLEQGAGGYTF
TGCGCCAGCAGCCGGCCTGGGGACTTGGAACAGGGGGCGGGTGGCTACACCTTC
>TRBJ2-7|.|.|TRBV6-6
CASSYYGSDEQYF
TGTGCCAGCAGTTACTACGGGAGCGACGAGCAGTACTTC
>TRBJ2-3|TRBD2|few|TRBV6-4
CASSRTRIDTQYF
TGTGCCAGCAGCCGGACTAGGATCGATACGCAGTATTTT
>TRBJ1-1|.|.|TRBV7-2
CASSSTGGMNTEAFF
TGTGCCAGCAGCTCTACCGGGGGGATGAACACTGAAGCTTTCTTT
>TRBJ2-5|.|.|TRBV11-2
CASSLTLQETQYF
TGTGCCAGCAGCTTAACTCTCCAAGAGACCCAGTACTTC
>TRBJ2-7|.|.|TRBV5-1
CASSLRQAVDEQYF
TGCGCCAGCAGCTTGAGACAGGCTGTCGACGAGCAGTACTTC
>TRBJ1-1|.|.|TRBV11-3
CASSLGGVWGANTEAFF
TGTGCCAGCAGCTTAGGCGGTGTCTGGGGCGCAAACACTGAAGCTTTCTTT
>TRBJ1-4|.|.|TRBV6-2/TRBV6-3
CASSSSGVWEKLFF
TGTGCCAGCAGTTCGTCAGGGGTATGGGAAAAACTGTTTTTT